Shown below are 22 T cell receptor beta chains from a single sample sequenced in a study of persistence of HIV-infected CD4 T cells. Stimulation used approximately 9.1 ug/mL lysate from CMV-infected fibroblasts. Memory cells lacking CD40L and CD69 with high CD45RO were sorted. No cognate antigen is known for these TCRs. Sequencing used immunoSEQ version 4 in survey mode. TCRdb keeps only in-frame clones here, not all; method: immunoSEQ multiplex PCR. This sample has some 30,000 clones, with around four fifths found just once. Sequencing was performed on CD4+ T cells sorted from PBMCs after approximately 19-hour stimulation, taken from a patient who received antiretroviral therapy. These receptors were obtained from an adult woman with HIV who was CMV-seropositive.

V usage is TRBV11-1 and J usage is TRBJ2-3; unclear D gene. CDR1 and CDR2 (germline): SGHAT, FQDESV (reference sequence). The CDR3 contains 11 residues. The V end was cut by 5 bases, the J end by 6 bases, with 6 bases between. The CDR3 nucleotides read TGTGCCAGCAGCGGCCAGGATACGCAGTATTTT. It codes for CASSGQDTQYF. The full variable domain, with the rest looked up from reference TRBV11-1 and TRBJ2-3, is EAEVAQSPRYKITEKSQAVAFWCDPISGHATLYWYRQILGQGPELLVQFQDESVVDDSQLPKDRFSAERLKGVDSTLKIQPAELGDSAMYLCASSGQDTQYFGPGTRLTVL.

V and J are TRBV6-1 and TRBJ1-5, with 8 bases aligning to TRBD1. V lost 1 base, J lost 5 bases, and 7 bases stayed unmatched. The CDR3 runs 16 residues. CDR1 is MNHNS and CDR2 is SASEGT in the germline V gene. The CDR3 region is CASSEVATGVDQPQHF. CDR3 sequence (DNA): TGTGCCAGCAGTGAAGTTGCGACAGGGGTGGATCAGCCCCAGCATTTT.

This clone was detected only a few times. The chain recombines TRBV18 with TRBJ1-1; no firm D call. V was pared by 0 bases and J by 2 bases, with 10 bases between. CDR3 length equals 15 residues. The germline V gene encodes CDR1 KGHSH and CDR2 LQKENI. The CDR3 bases are TGTGCCAGCTCACCACCGAGTACGGTTAACACTGAAGCTTTCTTT. Translation gives CASSPPSTVNTEAFF.

This clone has just one count. The gene calls are TRBV27 and TRBJ2-2; D not resolved. V lost 1 base to trimming and J lost 0 bases, with 6 bases between them. The CDR3 has 15 amino acids. Germline assignment: CDR1 MNHEY and CDR2 SMNVEV (reference sequence). Written as DNA, the CDR3 is TGTGCCAGCAGTTTATGGTCCCCGAACACCGGGGAGCTGTTTTTT. This encodes CASSLWSPNTGELFF.

The CDR3 DNA reads as TGTGCCAGCAATCGTGGGACAGGGCTTGAAGCTTTCTTT. It is translated as CASNRGTGLEAFF. The chain carries TRBV2 and TRBJ1-1; 9 bases align to TRBD1. This CDR3 spans 13 amino acids. Germline CDR1 reads SNHLY; CDR2 reads FYNNEI. The ends lost 7 bases at V and 7 bases at J; junction bases unmatched: 7.

The CDR3 DNA reads as TGTGCCAGCAGGCGACAGGGGAGGGCCACTGAAGCTTTCTTT. This sequence encodes CASRRQGRATEAFF. The V gene is TRBV14, the J gene TRBJ1-1; 8 bases agree with TRBD1. Germline V gene lookup returns CDR1 SGHDN and CDR2 FVKESK. The CDR3 is 14 residues long. Trimming took 6 bases from V and 4 from J; bases not matched to a gene: 7.

The chain links TRBV4-1 to TRBJ1-2, with D uncertain. V shed 0 bases and J shed 4 bases, with 9 bases lying between them. Germline CDR1 reads MGHRA; CDR2 reads YSYEKL. The length of the CDR3 is 14 residues. Here the CDR3 DNA reads TGCGCCAGCAGCCAAGATAGCCTTGTCTATGGCTACACCTTC. As protein: CASSQDSLVYGYTF.

This clone was counted a few times. V is TRBV24-1 and J is TRBJ1-1; possible D gene TRBD1, 5 bases. V was pared by 2 bases and J by 6 bases, with 12 bases between. Germline V lookup: CDR1 KGHDR, CDR2 SFDVKD. This CDR3 has 14 residues. The CDR3 DNA sequence: TGTGCCACCAGTGATTCCACAGGCTGGGCTGAAGCTTTCTTT. Amino acid sequence: CATSDSTGWAEAFF.

V and J are TRBV7-3 and TRBJ2-3, with D hard to call. Deletions cut 5 bases from V and 0 bases from J, with 12 bases between. Germline V gene data show CDR1 as SGHTA and CDR2 as FQGTGA. This CDR3 spans 15 amino acids. CDR3 nucleotides: TGTGCCAGCAGCCCAACACCCTCTAGCACAGATACGCAGTATTTT. This sequence encodes CASSPTPSSTDTQYF. Together with reference TRBV7-3 and TRBJ2-3, the CDR3 gives the full variable domain: GAGVSQTPSNKVTEKGKYVELRCDPISGHTALYWYRQSLGQGPEFLIYFQGTGAADDSGLPNDRFFAVRPEGSVSTLKIQRTERGDSAVYLCASSPTPSSTDTQYFGPGTRLTVL.

This clone was counted a few times. The chain links TRBV2 to TRBJ2-1; D is undetermined. V was cut by 6 bases and J by 7 bases, with 10 bases left in between. Germline loops: CDR1 SNHLY, CDR2 FYNNEI. The CDR3 runs to 12 residues. The CDR3 loop reads CASRPDGNEQFF. The CDR3 coding sequence is TGTGCCAGCAGGCCGGACGGAAATGAGCAGTTCTTC.

This clone was counted a single time. The rearrangement joins TRBV5-1 to TRBJ1-2; TRBD1 matches at 10 bases. V lost 4 bases to trimming and J lost 6 bases; unmatched junction nucleotides: 3. CDR3 length: 13 residues. CDR1 SGHRS and CDR2 YFSETQ come from the germline V gene. The CDR3 spells CASSVGTGDGYTF. CDR3 nucleotides: TGCGCCAGCAGCGTCGGGACAGGGGATGGCTACACCTTC.

This sequence joins TRBV7-9 and TRBJ2-3; the match to TRBD2 covers 11 bases. The length of the CDR3 is 16 residues. With 5 bases clipped from V and 1 base from J, the junction kept 5 bases outside the gene matches. CDR1 is SEHNR, CDR2 FQNEAQ, per germline (reference sequence). In nucleotides, the CDR3 is TGTGCCAGCAGCATTAGCGGGGGGGCCGGCACAGATACGCAGTATTTT. It encodes CASSISGGAGTDTQYF.

The chain employs TRBV4-1 and TRBJ1-6; TRBD1 might be the D (5 bases). V dropped 3 bases and J dropped 8 bases, with 8 bases sitting between them. CDR1 MGHRA and CDR2 YSYEKL come from the germline V gene. CDR3 length: 13 amino acids. CDR3 sequence: CASSHYRHSPLHF. In DNA, the CDR3 is TGCGCCAGCAGCCACTACAGGCATTCACCCCTCCACTTT.

V usage is TRBV2 and J usage is TRBJ2-5; 7 positions agree with TRBD1. CDR3 length: 15 residues. Germline V gene sequence: CDR1 SNHLY, CDR2 FYNNEI. V shed 6 bases, J shed 2 bases, and the junction held 9 bases outside the gene matches. The chain's CDR3 is CASSQGQPGQETQYF. CDR3 in DNA: TGTGCCAGCAGCCAGGGACAGCCCGGGCAAGAGACCCAGTACTTC.

The V call is TRBV11-3, the J call TRBJ2-2, with D perhaps assigned TRBD1 or TRBD2 (5 bases each). The CDR3 consists of 17 residues. Germline V lookup: CDR1 SGHNT, CDR2 YENEEA. V lost 5 bases to trimming and J lost 1 base, with 17 bases between them. CDR3 loop: CASSAPWGSRNTGELFF. CDR3 coding DNA: TGTGCCAGCAGCGCCCCATGGGGGTCGAGGAACACCGGGGAGCTGTTTTTT.

This chain connects TRBV19 to TRBJ1-1; D unresolved. Germline V lookup: CDR1 LNHDA, CDR2 SQIVND (reference sequence). With 8 bases removed from V and 0 bases from J, the gap between germline ends came to 4 bases. This CDR3 is 11 amino acids long. The CDR3 DNA sequence: TGTGCCAGTGCCATGAACACTGAAGCTTTCTTT. Encoded protein: CASAMNTEAFF.

The chain has TRBV25-1 and TRBJ2-2; 10 bases are shared with TRBD1. J was trimmed by 6 bases and V by 7 bases; bases with no gene match: 2. Germline V CDR1 and CDR2: MGHDK, SYGVNS. The CDR3 sequence is 13 residues long. CDR3 sequence (DNA): TGTGCCAGCATGACAGGGGGCTCCGGGGAGCTGTTTTTT. Its translation is CASMTGGSGELFF.

This clone came up once. V and J are TRBV7-8 and TRBJ2-1; D is unclear. Germline V gene lookup returns CDR1 SGHVS and CDR2 FQNEAQ. CDR3 length equals 12 residues. Trimming pared 1 base from V and 15 bases from J, leaving 13 bases between. CDR3 residues: CASSLDGRWWFF. CDR3 sequence (DNA): TGTGCCAGCAGCTTAGATGGACGGTGGTGGTTCTTC.

This clone was seen a single time. This chain connects TRBV19 to TRBJ1-1; a weak D match, TRBD1 (6 bases). This CDR3 is built from 13 residues. V lost 2 bases to trimming and J lost 6 bases, with 10 bases between them. The germline CDR1 and CDR2 sequences are LNHDA and SQIVND (reference sequence). Written as DNA, the CDR3 is TGTGCCAGTAGTATACAGGGGCTGGCTGAAGCTTTCTTT. Translating gives CASSIQGLAEAFF.

The chain joins TRBV2 to TRBJ2-3, with 8 nucleotides matching TRBD2. The trim removed 7 bases at V and 4 bases at J, leaving 10 bases unmatched. CDR1 is SNHLY, CDR2 FYNNEI, per germline. There are 15 residues in the CDR3. CDR3 DNA: TGTGCCAGCACTTTGGAGCGGGGGATCTCAGATACGCAGTATTTT. It specifies CASTLERGISDTQYF.

The chain uses TRBV27 and TRBJ2-7, with 8 bases lining up with TRBD1. Germline CDR1 is MNHEY and CDR2 is SMNVEV (reference sequence). The CDR3 spans 12 residues. V lost 10 bases, J lost 4 bases, and 6 bases stayed unmatched. DNA for the CDR3: TGTGCCACGAGGACAGGGAATTACGAGCAGTACGTC. Residues: CATRTGNYEQYV.

This clone was seen a single time. The chain uses TRBV3-1 (or the pseudogene TRBV3-2) and TRBJ2-7; no firm D call. The CDR3 loop spans 12 amino acids. From germline, CDR1 is LGHDT and CDR2 YNNKEL (reference sequence). V was trimmed by 3 bases and J by 4 bases, leaving 7 bases between them. The CDR3 sequence: CASSHAAYEQYF. The CDR3 nucleotides read TGTGCCAGCAGCCATGCAGCTTACGAGCAGTACTTC.